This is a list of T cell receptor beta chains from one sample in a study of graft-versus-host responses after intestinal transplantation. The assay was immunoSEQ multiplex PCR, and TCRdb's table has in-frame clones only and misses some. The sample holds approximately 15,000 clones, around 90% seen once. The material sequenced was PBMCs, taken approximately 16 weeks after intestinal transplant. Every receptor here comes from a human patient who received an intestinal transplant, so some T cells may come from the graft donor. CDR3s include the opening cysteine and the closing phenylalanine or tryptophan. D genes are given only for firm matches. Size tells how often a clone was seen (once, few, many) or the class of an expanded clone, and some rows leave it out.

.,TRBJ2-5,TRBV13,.,CASSLASRAGETQYF,TGTGCCAGCAGCTTAGCCTCGCGGGCCGGAGAGACCCAGTACTTC
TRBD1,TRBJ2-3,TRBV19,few,CASSGQGTGTDTQYF,TGTGCCAGTAGTGGACAGGGTACGGGCACAGATACGCAGTATTTT
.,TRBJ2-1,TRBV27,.,CASSPPAAYNEQFF,TGTGCCAGCAGCCCACCGGCGGCTTACAATGAGCAGTTCTTC
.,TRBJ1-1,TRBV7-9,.,CASSLTGPMNTEAFF,TGTGCCAGCAGCTTGACAGGACCGATGAACACTGAAGCTTTCTTT
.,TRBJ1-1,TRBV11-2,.,CASSPGLNTEAFF,TGTGCCAGCAGCCCCGGACTAAACACTGAAGCTTTCTTT
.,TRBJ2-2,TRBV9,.,CASTTSSAAYTGELFF,TGTGCCAGCACCACCTCCTCAGCGGCTTACACCGGGGAGCTGTTTTTT
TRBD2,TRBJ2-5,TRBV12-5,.,CASGLVPSGRESPETQYF,TGTGCTAGTGGTTTGGTACCGAGCGGGAGGGAGAGCCCCGAGACCCAGTACTTC
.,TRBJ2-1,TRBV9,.,CASSDGGSYNEQFF,TGTGCCAGCAGCGATGGGGGTTCCTACAATGAGCAGTTCTTC
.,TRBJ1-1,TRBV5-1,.,CTSSLESHTEAFF,TGCACCAGCAGCTTGGAAAGCCACACTGAAGCTTTCTTT
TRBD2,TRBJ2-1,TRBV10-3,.,CATYGTSVYNEQFF,TGTGCCACGTACGGGACTAGCGTTTACAATGAGCAGTTCTTC
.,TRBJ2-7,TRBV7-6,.,CASSLGDKTYEQYF,TGTGCCAGCAGCTTAGGGGACAAGACCTACGAGCAGTACTTC
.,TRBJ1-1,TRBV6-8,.,CASSYFLIGAFF,TGTGCCAGCAGTTACTTTTTGATCGGAGCTTTCTTT
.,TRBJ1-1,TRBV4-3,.,CASSQDVTVRGAFF,TGCGCCAGCAGCCAAGACGTTACTGTCCGGGGAGCTTTCTTT
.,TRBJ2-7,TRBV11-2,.,CASSLVATSTEQYF,TGTGCCAGCAGCTTAGTAGCGACTTCGACCGAGCAGTACTTC
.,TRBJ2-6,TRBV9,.,CASSVGGSGANVLTF,TGTGCCAGCAGCGTAGGAGGCTCTGGGGCCAACGTCCTGACTTTC
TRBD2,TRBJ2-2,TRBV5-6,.,CASSSGDLAGIPGELFF,TGTGCCAGCAGCTCGGGGGATCTAGCGGGAATTCCCGGGGAGCTGTTTTTT
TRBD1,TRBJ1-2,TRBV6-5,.,CASSEQGAYGYTF,TGTGCCAGCAGTGAGCAGGGGGCCTATGGCTACACCTTC
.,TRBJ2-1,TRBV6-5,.,CASSYSGGLREQFF,TGTGCCAGCAGTTACTCGGGGGGGCTCCGTGAGCAGTTCTTC
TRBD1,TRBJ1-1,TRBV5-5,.,CASSRQGSNTEAFF,TGTGCCAGCAGCCGACAGGGGTCGAACACTGAAGCTTTCTTT
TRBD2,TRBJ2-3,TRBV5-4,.,CASSFEAGIRSDTQYF,TGTGCCAGCAGCTTCGAAGCGGGGATTCGTTCAGATACGCAGTATTTT
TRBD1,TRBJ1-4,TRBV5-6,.,CASSFAGQGNEKLFF,TGTGCCAGCAGTTTCGCCGGACAGGGTAATGAAAAACTGTTTTTT
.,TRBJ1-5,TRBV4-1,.,CASSLVLYSNQPQHF,TGCGCCAGCAGCTTAGTCCTTTATAGCAATCAGCCCCAGCATTTT
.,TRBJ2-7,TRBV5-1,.,CASHEQYF,TGCGCCAGCCACGAGCAGTACTTC
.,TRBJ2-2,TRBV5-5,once,CASSLRPAPFRAGITGELFF,TGTGCCAGCAGCTTGCGCCCCGCCCCATTCCGGGCAGGGATCACCGGGGAGCTGTTTTTT
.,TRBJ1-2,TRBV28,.,CASVSGENYGYTF,TGTGCCAGTGTGTCGGGGGAGAACTATGGCTACACCTTC
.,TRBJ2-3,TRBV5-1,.,CASSLVRGDTDTQYF,TGCGCCAGCAGCTTGGTGCGGGGAGACACAGATACGCAGTATTTT
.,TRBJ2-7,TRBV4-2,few,CASSQAGDEQYF,TGTGCCAGCAGCCAAGCAGGGGACGAGCAGTACTTC
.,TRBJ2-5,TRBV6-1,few,CAARGSEETQYF,TGTGCCGCCAGGGGATCTGAAGAGACCCAGTACTTC
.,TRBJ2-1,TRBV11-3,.,CASSPGPYNEQFF,TGTGCCAGCAGCCCCGGTCCCTACAATGAGCAGTTCTTC
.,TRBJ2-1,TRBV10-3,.,CAISESDNYNEQFF,TGTGCCATCAGTGAGTCGGACAACTACAATGAGCAGTTCTTC
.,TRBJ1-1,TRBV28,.,CASSRQLEAFF,TGTGCCAGCAGTAGACAGCTTGAAGCTTTCTTT
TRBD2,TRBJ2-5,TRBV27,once,CASSPRLAGDETQYF,TGTGCCAGCAGTCCTCGACTAGCGGGAGACGAGACCCAGTACTTC
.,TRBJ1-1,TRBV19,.,CASSIKGNTEAFF,TGTGCCAGTAGTATCAAGGGGAACACTGAAGCTTTCTTT